Given below is one TCR beta chain in context. Its antigen is currently not known. No quality values exist for individual bases; no much larger clone is one base distant. This sample stems from a study of blood T cell repertoires in COVID-19 (TCRdb year 2020). Context from the whole study: Samples covering the acute and convalescent phases of COVID-19 were provided by collaborators in the United States, Italy and Spain. A freely available public database, intended as a resource for researchers studying the immune response to SARS-CoV-2, is where the repertoires were released. Sample metadata almost always included a de-identified subject ID, COVID-19 status, age in years and sex. HLA class I and class II types, where available, came from metadata supplied by the sample provider rather than from assay-based typing. Deeply sampled blood TCRbeta repertoires from subjects exposed to, actively infected with, or recovered from COVID-19 were included in the dataset. The material from the prospective study consisted of cDNA or gDNA derived from T cells, B-cell-depleted T cells, or PBMCs. Samples came from the ongoing ImmuneRACE study (first 160 participants) plus 1,254 subjects from 6 global collaborators.

The cysteine opens and the phenylalanine closes a CDR3 of 13 amino acids. The kept DNA is CDR3 alone, 39 bases in frame from the first base. The germline V gene sets CDR1 to LGHNA and CDR2 to YSLEER. V loses 0 bases of germline sequence and J loses 4 bases, and the interval between the two ends is 6 bases. At one collaborating source in Seattle, patients were enrolled during active infection and were followed longitudinally through the course of disease. The collaborating institutions used their own protocols to collect whole blood in K2EDTA tubes. For TCRbeta analysis, collaborators shipped samples in one of three forms: frozen whole blood, isolated PBMCs, or DNA extracted from either of those sample types. TCRbeta CDR3 regions were amplified from genomic DNA by means of the immunoSEQ Assay, a bias-controlled multiplex PCR. In the authors' own workflow: Nucleated cell counts per sample were estimated from amplification of reference gene primers within the assay. To quantify the absolute abundance of each unique TCRbeta CDR3 rearrangement, sequence reads were collapsed and filtered. For each sample, productive Simpson clonality was calculated by taking the square root of Simpson's diversity index across productive rearrangements. TCRdb retrieved this table from immuneACCESS and kept in-frame rearrangements only. Not all clones are present; in checked studies, unresolved V genes account for under half, and no reason is known for the remainder. The V and J calls and clone size come from that table; D and trimming were worked out from the DNA. The sample has about 150,000 clones on record, 85% to 90% of them singletons. The ten top clones hold roughly 13% of the sample.

Overall results and qualifications from the work: The amount of clinical and demographic metadata varied by source and participant and was provided uncurated.

Material for sequencing was peripheral blood. Recombination connected TRBV4-3 to TRBJ1-1; the D gene is not confidently resolved. The TCR originated in a man aged 18 to 29 with COVID-19, enrolled during active disease. The nucleotide sequence is given as TGCGCCAGCAGCCAAGACATACTCACTGAAGCTTTCTTT. This sequence encodes CASSQDILTEAFF.